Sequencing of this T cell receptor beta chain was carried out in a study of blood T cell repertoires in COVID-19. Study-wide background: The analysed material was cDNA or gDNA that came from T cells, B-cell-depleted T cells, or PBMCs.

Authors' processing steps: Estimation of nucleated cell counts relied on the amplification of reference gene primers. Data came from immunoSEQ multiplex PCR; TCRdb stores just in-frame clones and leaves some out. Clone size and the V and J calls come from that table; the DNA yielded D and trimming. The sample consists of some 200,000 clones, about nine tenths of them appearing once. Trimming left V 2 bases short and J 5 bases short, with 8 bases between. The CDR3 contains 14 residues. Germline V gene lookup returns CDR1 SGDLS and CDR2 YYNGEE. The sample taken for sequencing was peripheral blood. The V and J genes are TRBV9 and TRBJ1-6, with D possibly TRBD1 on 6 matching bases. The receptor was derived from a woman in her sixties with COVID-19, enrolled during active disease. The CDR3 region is CASSVRQDNSPLHF. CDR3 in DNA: TGTGCCAGCAGCGTTCGACAGGATAATTCACCCCTCCACTTT.